This T cell receptor beta chain comes out of a study of cytomegalovirus exposure and HLA in healthy donors. Findings and caveats of the study: The study put 150 or so TCR beta chains on its list as cytomegalovirus-associated.

A remark on this clone: The antigen remains unidentified.

PCR employed 60 Vbeta and 13 Jbeta primers. This table comes from immunoSEQ multiplex PCR, and its TCRdb copy is limited to in-frame clones, with some not included. Here the sample spans about 120,000 clones, around 74% being singletons. The source is a woman between 18 and 29 years old in good health and CMV-seronegative. The material sequenced was PBMCs.

The CDR3 sequence is CASSVDRAGSGANVLTF. The CDR3 nucleotides read TGCGCCAGCAGCGTCGACAGGGCGGGTTCTGGGGCCAACGTCCTGACTTTC. The V and J genes are TRBV5-1 and TRBJ2-6; 7 bases fit TRBD1. Germline V gene lookup returns CDR1 SGHRS and CDR2 YFSETQ. The CDR3 runs 17 residues. The V segment lost 4 bases and the J segment 1 base; nucleotides outside the gene matches: 8.